The source of this T cell receptor (beta chain) is a study of blood T cell repertoires in COVID-19. Across the whole study: Sample material is recorded as cDNA or gDNA derived from T cells, B-cell-depleted T cells, or PBMCs.

Sequencing used immunoSEQ multiplex PCR; TCRdb keeps in-frame clones, though not all of them. The sample has under 300,000 clones, about 88% seen once. Trimming pared 0 bases from V and 10 bases from J, leaving 11 bases between. The length of the CDR3 is 13 residues. Germline V gene data show CDR1 as SGHKS and CDR2 as YYEKEE (reference sequence). The origin of this receptor is a woman in her seventies with active or convalescent COVID-19. The chain combines TRBV5-5 with TRBJ1-3; the D gene is possibly TRBD1 (6 bases). Material for sequencing was peripheral blood. This CDR3 is CASSLDRVNTIYF. The CDR3 DNA sequence: TGTGCCAGCAGCTTGGACAGGGTTAATACCATATATTTT.